The sample holds many counts of the clone carrying this TCR beta chain. What it binds is unknown. Treatment was busulfan-fludarabine conditioning, a marrow graft, and cyclophosphamide on days +3 and +4. The data derive from a study of T cells after posttransplantation cyclophosphamide. Libraries were prepared by immunoSEQ multiplex PCR; TCRdb keeps only in-frame clonotypes and omits some of them. Observed are 7,500 to 8,000 clones, no singletons, with the top ten taking less than 25%. Findings and caveats of the study: Blood and skin or GI T cell repertoires showed limited TRB overlap. Recipient CMV seropositivity and CMV reactivation strongly tracked TRB clonality. Later post-transplant blood repertoires were often dominated by donor CD8+ memory clones.

V was pared by 6 bases and J by 5 bases, with 4 bases of the junction left unmatched. There are 12 residues in the CDR3. Germline lookup yields CDR1 GTSNPN and CDR2 SVGIG (reference sequence). Material: PBMCs, obtained around 90 days after allogeneic stem cell transplant with posttransplant cyclophosphamide. The chain has TRBV30 and TRBJ1-1; 9 positions agree with TRBD1. The TCR originated in a female patient in her sixties who received an allogeneic stem cell transplant from an unrelated donor, was CMV-positive, and had acute GVHD only. Some of these T cells may belong to the graft donor. CDR3 DNA sequence: TGTGCCTGTCACAGGGGGCGGACTGAAGCTTTCTTT. Translated: CACHRGRTEAFF.